A selection of T cell receptor beta chains follows, all from one sample in a study of shared clonotypes between healthy human individuals. Assay used: immunoSEQ multiplex PCR; TCRdb lists only in-frame clones, some missing. This table holds some 1.5 million clones, nearly 99% found once. The sample comprised naive CD4+ T cells sorted from blood. The receptors stem from a man aged 30 to 45 in good health. Both conserved end residues are part of each CDR3. D genes are given only for firm matches. The listing skips clone size in some rows; elsewhere it reads once, few, many or a size class.

cdr3_length clone_size d_call j_call v_call cdr3_nt cdr3_aa
14 . . TRBJ1-5 TRBV18 TGTGCCAGCTCACGCCTAAGTGGGAATCAGCCCCAGCATTTT CASSRLSGNQPQHF
17 . . TRBJ2-1 TRBV7-9 TGTGCCAGCAGCTTAGCGAGGCAGCCCTGGGGGCACAATGAGCAGTTCTTC CASSLARQPWGHNEQFF
14 . TRBD1 TRBJ1-3 TRBV7-2 TGTGCCAGCACAAGACAGGGGAGTGGAAACACCATATATTTT CASTRQGSGNTIYF
15 . . TRBJ2-3 TRBV18 TGTGCCAGCTCACCCAGGGGCCTGGGCACAGATACGCAGTATTTT CASSPRGLGTDTQYF
15 . TRBD2 TRBJ2-1 TRBV4-3 TGCGCCAGCAGCCCGCGAGCGGGGGAAAACAATGAGCAGTTCTTC CASSPRAGENNEQFF
13 . . TRBJ1-5 TRBV18 TGTGCCAGCGCTGGGCAGGCTAATCAGCCCCAGCATTTT CASAGQANQPQHF
16 . . TRBJ1-3 TRBV5-1 TGCGCCAGCAGCCAAGGCGGGGGAACTCCTGGAAACACCATATATTTT CASSQGGGTPGNTIYF
15 . . TRBJ2-2 TRBV9 TGTGCCAGCAGCGTAGGTGGGAGGTTCGGCGGGGAGCTGTTTTTT CASSVGGRFGGELFF
16 . TRBD2 TRBJ2-2 TRBV27 TGTGCCAGCAGTCTGCTCAGACTAGCTGGCACCGGGGAGCTGTTTTTT CASSLLRLAGTGELFF
15 . TRBD2 TRBJ2-2 TRBV5-4 TGTGCCAGCAGCCCCGGACTAGCGGGAGCCGGGGAGCTGTTTTTT CASSPGLAGAGELFF
14 . . TRBJ2-5 TRBV28 TGTGCCAGCAGCCCATTGGGCGGCGGAGAGACCCAGTACTTC CASSPLGGGETQYF
15 once . TRBJ2-5 TRBV5-6 TGTGCCAGCAGCTTAACGTCGGCAGGAGAAGAGACCCAGTACTTC CASSLTSAGEETQYF
11 . . TRBJ2-7 TRBV20-1 TGCAGTGCCTGGTTATCCTACGAGCAGTACTTC CSAWLSYEQYF
16 . . TRBJ1-5 TRBV7-2 TGTGCCAGCAGCCCCTCTCTAGGTGGTAGCAATCAGCCCCAGCATTTT CASSPSLGGSNQPQHF
14 . . TRBJ2-3 TRBV6-1 TGTGCCAGCAGAGAGCTGATCTCAACAGATACGCAGTATTTT CASRELISTDTQYF
13 once . TRBJ2-3 TRBV18 TGTGCCAGCTCACGAGAGGTTACAGATACGCAGTATTTT CASSREVTDTQYF
14 . TRBD1 TRBJ2-7 TRBV10-3 TGTGCCATCAGATTGGGGGACAGGGTAAGCGAGCAGTACTTC CAIRLGDRVSEQYF